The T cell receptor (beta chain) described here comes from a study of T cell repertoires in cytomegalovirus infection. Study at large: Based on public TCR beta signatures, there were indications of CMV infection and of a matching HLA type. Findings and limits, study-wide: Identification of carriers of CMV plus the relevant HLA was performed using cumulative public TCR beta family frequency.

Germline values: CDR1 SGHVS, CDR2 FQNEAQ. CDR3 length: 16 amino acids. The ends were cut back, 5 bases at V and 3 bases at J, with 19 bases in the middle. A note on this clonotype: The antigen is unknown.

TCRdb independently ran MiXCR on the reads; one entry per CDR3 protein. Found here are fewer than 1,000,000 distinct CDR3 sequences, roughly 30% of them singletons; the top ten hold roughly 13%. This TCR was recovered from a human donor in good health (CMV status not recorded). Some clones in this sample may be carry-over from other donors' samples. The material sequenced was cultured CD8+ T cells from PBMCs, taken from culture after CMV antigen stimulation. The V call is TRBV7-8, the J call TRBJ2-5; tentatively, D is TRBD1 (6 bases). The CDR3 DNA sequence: TGTGCCAGCAGCGCGGCAGGGGCGTCCGCGGAAGAGACCCAGTACTTC. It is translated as CASSAAGASAEETQYF.